The source of this TCR beta chain is a study of cytomegalovirus exposure and HLA in healthy donors. Across the study: The approximately 110 validation repertoires used a platform that matched the one used for the approximately 690 first-cohort repertoires, as a later analysis reported.

Trimming pared 0 bases from V and 4 bases from J, leaving 9 bases between. Germline CDR1 and CDR2: MDHEN and SYDVKM. There are 14 residues in the CDR3. Among the approximately 130 subjects of the validation cohort, separate from the approximately 700-subject first cohort, were the donors. The assay was immunoSEQ multiplex PCR, and TCRdb's table has in-frame clones only and misses some. Among 200,000 to 250,000 clones listed, about 90% were seen once. V gene TRBV28 combines with J gene TRBJ1-2; D unclear. Specimen: PBMCs. The sequence derives from a man between 18 and 29 years old in good health and CMV-seropositive. CDR3 in DNA: TGTGCCAGCAGTTTATGGCTAGGAGGCTATGGCTACACCTTC. Translated, it gives CASSLWLGGYGYTF.